The 8 T cell receptor beta chains in this list originate from one sample, sequenced in a study of blood T cell repertoires in COVID-19. Profiling relied on immunoSEQ multiplex PCR, and the TCRdb table lists in-frame clones only, not all of them. This table has 200,000 to 300,000 clones, around 87% appearing once. Sequences were obtained from peripheral blood. Receptors originate from a woman aged 50 to 65 with acute or convalescent COVID-19.

This clone turned up a few times. The rearrangement joins TRBV30 to TRBJ2-7; D gene ambiguous. Germline loops: CDR1 GTSNPN, CDR2 SVGIG (reference sequence). V gave up 3 bases and J gave up 3 bases, with 6 bases separating them. This CDR3 is built from 11 residues. The CDR3 here is CAWSDNYEQYF. The CDR3 DNA sequence: TGTGCCTGGAGCGACAACTACGAGCAGTACTTC. The full variable domain, in which reference TRBV30 and TRBJ2-7 provide the parts outside the CDR3, is SQTIHQWPATLVQPVGSPLSLECTVEGTSNPNLYWYRQAAGRGLQLLFYSVGIGQISSEVPQNLSASRPQDRQFILSSKKLLLSDSGFYLCAWSDNYEQYFGPGTRLTVT.

The chain combines TRBV7-8 with TRBJ1-2; tentatively, D is TRBD1 (5 bases). Deletions cut 5 bases from V and 7 bases from J, with 17 bases between. This CDR3 has 14 amino acids. Germline CDR1 is SGHVS and CDR2 is FQNEAQ. The DNA for the CDR3 is TGTGCCAGCAGCCCCAGGACATCTTGGGGTGGCTACACCTTC. It yields the protein CASSPRTSWGGYTF.

V and J are TRBV7-9 and TRBJ2-1; the match to TRBD1 covers 7 bases. This CDR3 spans 13 amino acids. Per the germline V gene, CDR1 is SEHNR and CDR2 is FQNEAQ (reference sequence). V was clipped by 5 bases and J by 6 bases; unmatched bases: 4. The CDR3 loop is CASSGTALNEQFF. CDR3 nucleotide sequence: TGTGCCAGCAGCGGGACAGCTCTCAATGAGCAGTTCTTC.

This clone came up many times. This sequence joins TRBV7-9 and TRBJ2-1, with 14 bases fitting TRBD2. CDR3 size: 18 residues. The V gene end was trimmed by 5 bases and the J gene end by 8 bases; junction bases not matched to a gene: 14. The germline V gene encodes CDR1 SEHNR and CDR2 FQNEAQ (reference sequence). The CDR3 nucleotides are TGTGCCAGCAGCCAACGGATTACGACTAGCGGGAGGGCCTATGAGCAGTTCTTC. This gives the protein CASSQRITTSGRAYEQFF.

The V call is TRBV11-2, the J call TRBJ2-5; D is possibly TRBD1 (6 bases). The germline gives CDR1 SGHAT, CDR2 FQNNGV. Trimming cost V 6 bases and J 2 bases, with 13 bases left between them. The CDR3 contains 14 residues. This chain's CDR3 is CASRGRGGQETQYF. CDR3 coding DNA: TGTGCCAGCAGGGGCAGGGGCGGACAAGAGACCCAGTACTTC.

This sequence joins TRBV11-3 and TRBJ2-3; 8 bases agree with TRBD2. J gave up 5 bases and V 1 base, and 8 bases lay outside the gene matches. This CDR3 comprises 16 residues. CDR1 and CDR2 (germline): SGHNT, YENEEA. CDR3 DNA sequence: TGTGCCAGCAGCTTAGGCCAGCGGGAGACGGGAGATACGCAGTATTTT. This codes for CASSLGQRETGDTQYF.

The gene calls are TRBV6-2 or TRBV6-3 and TRBJ2-7; D might be TRBD2 (5 bases). The germline V gene has CDR1 MNHEY and CDR2 SVGEGT. The CDR3 covers 15 residues. V dropped 0 bases and J dropped 6 bases, with 15 bases sitting between them. CDR3 protein: CASSYSRPTGGEQYF. CDR3 DNA sequence: TGTGCCAGCAGTTACTCGAGGCCCACTGGAGGCGAGCAGTACTTC.

The CDR3: CASSPLGLAESSYEQYF. DNA for the CDR3: TGTGCCAGCAGCCCCCTTGGACTAGCGGAGAGCTCCTACGAGCAGTACTTC. The rearrangement links TRBV28 to TRBJ2-7; TRBD2 agrees at 10 bases. Germline assignment: CDR1 MDHEN and CDR2 SYDVKM. This CDR3 comprises 17 residues. V dropped 6 bases and J dropped 0; count of bases not matched to a gene: 11.